The 21 T cell receptor beta chains below all came from one sample that was sequenced in a study of beta chain features in type 1 diabetes. These TCRs' antigens remain unknown. Overall study results and limits: Moderate yet significant TCRB CDR3 shortening was seen in Type 1 diabetes patients in all four CD4+ subsets.

The whole isolated RNA underwent reverse transcription, so sequencing captured expressed TCRB transcripts. Using immunoSEQ multiplex PCR, the repertoire was profiled, and TCRdb retains in-frame clones only, with some absent. The repertoire holds roughly 260,000 clones, with about a fifth as singletons. The specimen sequenced was naive CD4+ T cells from blood. Receptors originate from a woman between 40 and 55 years old with type 1 diabetes.

The rearrangement uses TRBV4-2 and TRBJ1-1, with D unresolved. The CDR3 length is 16 residues. V was shortened by 3 bases and J by 2 bases, with 16 bases between the two germline ends. Germline assignment: CDR1 LGHNA and CDR2 YNFKEQ. CDR3 sequence reads: CASSQAIGVINTEAFF. For the CDR3, the DNA is TGTGCCAGCAGCCAGGCTATCGGGGTAATTAACACTGAAGCTTTCTTT.

In this sample, this clone turned up a few times. The CDR3 region has the DNA TGCGCCAGCAGCTACGGACGGGAGAAAGAGACCCAGTACTTC. Residues: CASSYGREKETQYF. This sequence joins TRBV5-1 and TRBJ2-5, with a possible D match to TRBD2 (6 bases). V was trimmed by 3 bases and J by 3 bases, leaving 12 bases between them. From germline, CDR1 is SGHRS and CDR2 YFSETQ. The CDR3 is made up of 14 amino acids.

This clone was counted only a few times. CDR3 loop: CASRGTGVNTGELFF. Written as DNA, the CDR3 is TGTGCCAGCAGGGGGACAGGGGTTAACACCGGGGAGCTGTTTTTT. The V and J genes are TRBV9 and TRBJ2-2, with 10 bases lining up with TRBD1. The V segment lost 5 bases and the J segment 2 bases; nucleotides outside the gene matches: 3. This CDR3 is built from 15 residues. Germline V CDR1 and CDR2: SGDLS, YYNGEE.

This rearrangement joins TRBV28 to TRBJ1-1; maybe TRBD1 (6 bases). V lost 6 bases and J 5 bases, leaving 22 bases between the germline ends. Germline CDR1 is MDHEN and CDR2 is SYDVKM. There are 16 residues in the CDR3. The CDR3 reads CASSSPGQNEETEAFF. The CDR3, as DNA: TGTGCCAGCAGCAGCCCAGGACAGAATGAGGAAACTGAAGCTTTCTTT. The full variable domain, in which reference TRBV28 and TRBJ1-1 provide the parts outside the CDR3, is DVKVTQSSRYLVKRTGEKVFLECVQDMDHENMFWYRQDPGLGLRLIYFSYDVKMKEKGDIPEGYSVSREKKERFSLILESASTNQTSMYLCASSSPGQNEETEAFFGQGTRLTVV.

The rearrangement links TRBV29-1 to TRBJ2-1; 7 nucleotides agree with TRBD1. V was pared by 5 bases and J by 10 bases, with 8 bases of the junction left unmatched. CDR1 is SQVTM and CDR2 is ANQGSEA in the germline V gene. The CDR3 has 12 residues. The CDR3 region is CSVMRQGLEQFF. The CDR3 bases are TGCAGCGTTATGAGACAGGGATTAGAGCAGTTCTTC.

The table lists this clone with a few counts. This rearrangement joins TRBV4-1 to TRBJ2-1; tentative D call: TRBD2 (7 bases). V lost 3 bases to trimming and J lost 3 bases, with 15 bases between them. The germline CDR1 and CDR2 sequences are MGHRA and YSYEKL. The CDR3 totals 16 residues. This CDR3 is CASSHLGGAFYNEQFF. DNA of the CDR3: TGCGCCAGCAGCCACCTGGGGGGGGCTTTCTACAATGAGCAGTTCTTC.

This clone was seen more than once but under ten times. V usage is TRBV9 and J usage is TRBJ2-5; 7 nucleotides match TRBD1. Germline CDR1 is SGDLS and CDR2 is YYNGEE. The V gene end was trimmed by 4 bases and the J gene end by 5 bases; junction bases not matched to a gene: 8. This CDR3 has 14 residues. The CDR3 region is CASSRDSLTETQYF. CDR3 in DNA: TGTGCCAGCAGCCGGGACAGCCTTACGGAGACCCAGTACTTC.

The genes are TRBV7-2 and TRBJ2-5, with a weak D call TRBD2 (6 bases). Deletions cut 3 bases from V and 0 bases from J, with 11 bases between. The CDR3 is 15 amino acids. CDR1 is SGHTA, CDR2 FQGNSA, per germline. Here the CDR3 reads CASSFRRAYQETQYF. The DNA for the CDR3 is TGTGCCAGCAGCTTCCGGAGGGCTTACCAAGAGACCCAGTACTTC.

This clone occurred a few times. The chain employs TRBV5-4 and TRBJ1-1; possibly TRBD1 for D (6 bases). This CDR3 has 15 amino acids. Deletions cut 4 bases from V and 3 bases from J, with 16 bases between. Germline V lookup: CDR1 SGHNT, CDR2 YYREEE (reference sequence). The CDR3 sequence is CASSPQTGYDTEAFF. The CDR3, as DNA: TGTGCCAGCAGCCCCCAGACAGGCTACGACACTGAAGCTTTCTTT.

A few counts support this clone. This chain joins TRBV9 and TRBJ2-1, with 7 nucleotides matching TRBD1. Germline CDR1 is SGDLS and CDR2 is YYNGEE. The V segment lost 3 bases and the J segment 1 base; nucleotides outside the gene matches: 7. The CDR3 spans 16 residues. DNA for the CDR3: TGTGCCAGCAGCGCTCGACAGGGAGAATCCTACAATGAGCAGTTCTTC. Protein sequence: CASSARQGESYNEQFF.

This clone was detected a few times. The chain employs TRBV7-7 and TRBJ2-1; 10 bases match TRBD2. J lost 8 bases, V lost 5 bases, and 6 bases had no gene match. Germline loops: CDR1 SSHAT, CDR2 FNYEAQ (reference sequence). There are 14 residues in the CDR3. The CDR3 sequence is CASSARLAGDEQFF. CDR3 nucleotide sequence: TGTGCCAGCAGCGCCAGACTAGCGGGCGATGAGCAGTTCTTC.

This clone has more than one count but fewer than ten. V gene TRBV7-2 combines with J gene TRBJ2-6; unclear D gene. V lost 5 bases, J lost 2 bases, and 13 bases lay in between. The CDR3 has 16 amino acids. The germline gives CDR1 SGHTA, CDR2 FQGNSA. The DNA for the CDR3 is TGTGCCAGCAGCCCCAACGCAGAAACTGGGGCCAACGTCCTGACTTTC. It specifies CASSPNAETGANVLTF.

This clone appeared a few times. CDR3 DNA sequence: TGTGCCAGCAGCATCAGGGCGGGGACCGGGGAGCTGTTTTTT. This sequence encodes CASSIRAGTGELFF. The J gene is TRBJ2-2, the V gene TRBV9, with D perhaps TRBD2 (6 bases). Looked up from germline, CDR1 is SGDLS and CDR2 is YYNGEE. Trimming stripped 4 bases from V and 5 bases from J, with 12 bases between. The CDR3 is 14 residues long.

DNA for the CDR3: TGTGCCAGCAATAGCGGGGGGGCCACAGATACGCAGTATTTT. This sequence encodes CASNSGGATDTQYF. The chain uses TRBV25-1 and TRBJ2-3; 11 bases fit TRBD2. CDR1 and CDR2 (germline): MGHDK, SYGVNS. After removal of 7 bases from V and 2 bases from J, the junction contained 2 bases not matched to a gene. The CDR3 sequence is 14 residues long.

This rearrangement joins TRBV19 to TRBJ2-5, with 7 positions matching TRBD1. V was pared by 3 bases and J by 5 bases, with 9 bases of the junction left unmatched. The CDR3 has 15 residues. The germline V gene has CDR1 LNHDA and CDR2 SQIVND (reference sequence). The CDR3 nucleotides are TGTGCCAGTAGTATGACGGCAGGGGGTGGGGAGACCCAGTACTTC. Translation gives CASSMTAGGGETQYF.

This clone was detected only a few times. This sequence joins TRBV20-1 and TRBJ1-1; a weak D match, TRBD1 (6 bases). The CDR3 contains 11 residues. CDR1 and CDR2 (germline): DFQATT, SNEGSKA (reference sequence). The V gene lost 5 bases and the J gene lost 4 bases, with 8 bases spanning the gap. The CDR3 nucleotides are TGCAGTGCTGAGGACAGCACTGAAGCTTTCTTT. Translating it yields CSAEDSTEAFF.

This rearrangement joins TRBV5-4 to TRBJ1-1, with a weak D call TRBD1 (5 bases). The germline V and J ends were trimmed by 4 bases and 2 bases, with 12 bases remaining between them. The length of the CDR3 is 14 residues. The germline CDR1 and CDR2 sequences are SGHNT and YYREEE (reference sequence). CDR3 residues: CASSLDSYNTEAFF. CDR3 in DNA: TGTGCCAGCAGCCTCGACAGCTACAACACTGAAGCTTTCTTT.

The table lists this clone with a few counts. The V gene is TRBV7-9, the J gene TRBJ1-4; no firm D call. Germline V gives CDR1 SEHNR, CDR2 FQNEAQ (reference sequence). V lost 1 base and J lost 8, with 11 bases in between. The CDR3 consists of 14 residues. The CDR3 DNA sequence: TGTGCCAGCAGCTTAGACCAGGTGGTGGAAAAACTGTTTTTT. Protein product: CASSLDQVVEKLFF.

The genes are TRBV27 and TRBJ2-1; 12 bases are shared with TRBD2. This CDR3 spans 16 amino acids. In germline, CDR1 is MNHEY, CDR2 SMNVEV (reference sequence). J gave up 9 bases and V 5 bases, and 11 bases lay outside the gene matches. CDR3 sequence reads: CASSNMTSGRGGEQFF. CDR3 DNA sequence: TGTGCCAGCAGTAATATGACTAGCGGGAGAGGAGGTGAGCAGTTCTTC.

The rearrangement links TRBV29-1 to TRBJ1-5; a possible D gene is TRBD1 (6 bases). Trimming cost V 0 bases and J 9 bases, with 12 bases left between them. From germline, CDR1 is SQVTM and CDR2 ANQGSEA. The CDR3 runs 13 residues. The CDR3: CSVEEEQGMPQHF. Written as DNA, the CDR3 is TGCAGCGTTGAAGAGGAACAGGGAATGCCCCAGCATTTT.

This clone appeared a few times. The chain has TRBV29-1 and TRBJ1-1; D is unclear. This CDR3 has 12 amino acids. Germline V gene sequence: CDR1 SQVTM, CDR2 ANQGSEA. Trimming cost V 5 bases and J 1 base, with 8 bases left between them. CDR3 nucleotides: TGCAGCGTTCACATACAGAACACTGAAGCTTTCTTT. This translates into CSVHIQNTEAFF.